This TCR beta chain comes out of a study of blood T cell repertoires in COVID-19 (dated by TCRdb to 2018 to 2021). About the investigation overall: Samples from collaborators originated in the United States, Italy and Spain and spanned both the acute and convalescent phases of COVID-19. The material from the prospective study consisted of cDNA or gDNA derived from T cells, B-cell-depleted T cells, or PBMCs. Subjects who had been exposed to COVID-19, were actively infected with it, or had recovered from it provided the deeply sampled blood TCRbeta repertoires that made up the dataset. The repertoires were made available in a free public database intended to serve as a resource for research on the immune response to SARS-CoV-2. Samples were obtained from the ongoing ImmuneRACE study (first 160 participants) and from 1,254 subjects provided by 6 global collaborators. Nearly every sample came with metadata listing a de-identified subject ID, COVID-19 status, age in years and sex. Where HLA class I and class II types were available, the types were taken from metadata supplied by the sample provider, not from assay-based typing. The investigation overall reported the following: The quantity of clinical and demographic metadata differed by source and by participant and was supplied without curation.

TCRbeta CDR3 regions were amplified from genomic DNA by means of the immunoSEQ Assay, a bias-controlled multiplex PCR. From the authors' description of their analysis: Within the assay, amplification of reference gene primers was used to estimate how many nucleated cells each sample contained. Sequence reads were collapsed and filtered to measure the absolute abundance of every unique TCRbeta CDR3 rearrangement. Productive Simpson clonality was computed per sample as the square root of Simpson's diversity index over productive rearrangements. TCRdb carries this immuneACCESS record with in-frame sequences only. Its versions omit some clonotypes, under half of them owing to an unresolved V gene in the studies checked, with the rest unexplained. Clonal size and the V and J genes are those of that table, whereas D and trimming came from the DNA. The sample yields a few hundred thousand clones; less than 90% were counted once. Just over 7% of the sample comes from the top ten.

Its CDR3 holds 16 amino acids, cysteine through phenylalanine. The only DNA kept is the CDR3, 48 bases in frame from the first base. The germline V gene (reference sequence) provides CDR1 MNHEY and CDR2 SMNVEV. Ends trimmed: V by 6 bases, J by 2 bases; bases unmatched to a gene: 11. One collaborating source in Seattle enrolled patients while the patients were actively infected and followed the patients over time throughout the course of disease. Each collaborating institution followed its own protocols to collect whole blood in K2EDTA tubes. For TCRbeta analysis, collaborator samples were shipped as frozen whole blood, as isolated PBMCs, or as DNA extracted from either sample type. Note on this clone: Its cognate antigen has yet to be identified. No quality values exist for individual bases; no much larger clone is one base distant.

The specimen sequenced was peripheral blood. This chain joins TRBV27 to TRBJ2-3; 7 of the junction bases match TRBD1. The receptor's source is a woman aged 60-75 years with COVID-19, enrolled during active disease. Read as DNA, the sequence is TGTGCCAGCAGAACAGACAGGGTGTTGACCACAGATACGCAGTATTTT. Its product reads: CASRTDRVLTTDTQYF.